This T cell receptor (beta chain) was profiled in a study of T-cell memory formation after mild COVID-19. Study context: Clusters of TCRs were largely donor specific. The study's findings and limits: Contracting clones localized mainly to CM and EM when CD4+ and mainly to EMRA when CD8+. Among clones contracting day 15 to 85, CD4/CD8 was balanced, whereas later expanders leaned CD4+.

The table lists this clonotype with a few counts. Its antigen is unknown. 5'RACE primed at constant segments yielded TCR alpha and TCR beta cDNA libraries bearing sample barcodes and UMIs. Each CDR3 protein is one row after TCRdb ran MiXCR on the 5' RACE reads. This sample has hundreds of thousands of distinct CDR3 sequences, with roughly 15% found just once. The V gene lost 7 bases and the J gene lost 0 bases, with 16 bases spanning the gap. CDR3 length: 16 residues. CDR1 MDHEN and CDR2 SYDVKM come from the germline V gene. The V gene is TRBV28, the J gene TRBJ2-1; D is unresolved. Material for sequencing was PBMCs or a T cell subset sorted from them (not recorded which). The TCR was taken from a man younger than 35 who had mild COVID-19 (a few samples of this study predate the infection). Cell type and time point are not known. CDR3 protein: CASIPTAVSSYNEQFF. The CDR3 DNA is TGTGCCAGCATCCCAACCGCCGTAAGCTCCTACAATGAGCAGTTCTTC.